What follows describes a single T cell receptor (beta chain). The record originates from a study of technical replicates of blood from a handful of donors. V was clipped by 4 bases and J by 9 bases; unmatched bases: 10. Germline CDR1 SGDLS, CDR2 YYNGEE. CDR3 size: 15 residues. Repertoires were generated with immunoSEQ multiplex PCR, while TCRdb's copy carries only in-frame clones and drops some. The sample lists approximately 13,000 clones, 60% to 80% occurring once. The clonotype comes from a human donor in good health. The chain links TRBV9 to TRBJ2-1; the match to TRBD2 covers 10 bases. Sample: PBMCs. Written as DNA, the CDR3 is TGTGCCAGCAGCCCGAGACTAGCGGGCGGCGGTGAGCAGTTCTTC. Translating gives CASSPRLAGGGEQFF.